One and the same sample provided the 17 T cell receptor beta chains below, sequenced in a study of neurological immune-mediated disorders. TCRdb analysed the 5' RACE reads with MiXCR anew, one entry per CDR3 protein. The sample records 35,000 to 45,000 distinct CDR3 sequences, 13% to 15% being singletons. Sequences were obtained from PBMCs. These receptors originate from a woman in her forties or fifties with HTLV-1-associated myelopathy (HAM/TSP).

Ten or more counts support this clonotype. This chain connects TRBV4-3 to TRBJ1-2; 7 positions agree with TRBD1. V was pared by 5 bases and J by 4 bases, with 10 bases of the junction left unmatched. CDR1 and CDR2 from the germline V gene are LGHNA and YSLEER. The CDR3 has 15 residues. Written as DNA, the CDR3 is TGCGCCAGCAGCAACACAGGGGCTCCAGGCTATGGCTACACCTTC. Its protein is CASSNTGAPGYGYTF.

This clonotype showed up many times. One end of the junction varies from germline; a read error may be responsible. The chain joins TRBV3-1 to TRBJ2-5; D unclear. Germline V CDR1 and CDR2: LGHDT, YNNKEL (reference sequence). The CDR3 loop spans 13 amino acids. The CDR3 protein is CVSSQGSGSTQYF. CDR3 sequence (DNA): TGTGTCAGCAGCCAAGGGTCTGGTTCGACCCAGTACTTC.

In this sample, this clonotype turned up many times. This sequence joins TRBV20-1 and TRBJ2-7; D is perhaps TRBD1 or TRBD2 (6 bases each). Germline V gene data show CDR1 as DFQATT and CDR2 as SNEGSKA (reference sequence). Trimming stripped 3 bases from V and 4 bases from J, with 13 bases between. This CDR3 is built from 13 residues. The CDR3, as DNA: TGCAGTGCTAGCGTACGGGGGCGATACGAGCAGTACGTC. Its protein product is CSASVRGRYEQYV.

This clonotype was counted at least ten times. The V call is TRBV28, the J call TRBJ2-4; tentatively, D is TRBD1 or TRBD2 (6 bases each). Germline assignment: CDR1 MDHEN and CDR2 SYDVKM. The V end lost 3 bases, the J end lost 6 bases, and 15 bases lay between the germline ends. The CDR3 runs 15 residues. The CDR3 region has the DNA TGTGCCAGCAGTTTCGGCCGGGGGCGCAGAAACATTCAGTACTTC. Encoded protein: CASSFGRGRRNIQYF.

This clonotype has ten or more counts. The chain recombines TRBV6-2 or TRBV6-3 with TRBJ2-2, with no clear D. The CDR3 loop spans 12 amino acids. The ends were cut back, 5 bases at V and 3 bases at J, with 4 bases in the middle. Germline V gene sequence: CDR1 MNHEY, CDR2 SVGEGT. The CDR3 protein is CASSKDTGELFF. CDR3 sequence (DNA): TGTGCCAGCAGTAAGGACACCGGGGAGCTGTTTTTT.

This clonotype came up many times. The chain is built from TRBV27 and TRBJ1-1; weak D call: TRBD1 (6 bases). Per germline, CDR1 MNHEY and CDR2 SMNVEV (reference sequence). Trimming removed 2 bases from V and 5 bases from J, with 12 bases in between. The CDR3 loop spans 14 amino acids. The CDR3 nucleotides are TGTGCCAGCAGTTTAGGCTACAGGGAGACTGAAGCTTTCTTT. It encodes CASSLGYRETEAFF.

The V gene is TRBV18, the J gene TRBJ2-1, with 15 nucleotides matching TRBD2. V dropped 5 bases and J dropped 0; count of bases not matched to a gene: 5. Germline CDR1 KGHSH, CDR2 LQKENI. The CDR3 totals 18 residues. CDR3 in DNA: TGTGCCAGCTCATCGGGACTAGCGGGGGGCTACTCCTACAATGAGCAGTTCTTC. Protein: CASSSGLAGGYSYNEQFF.

This chain joins TRBV5-1 and TRBJ2-5; 7 nucleotides align to TRBD1. The CDR3 runs to 14 residues. The germline V gene has CDR1 SGHRS and CDR2 YFSETQ. V was pared by 4 bases and J by 5 bases, with 8 bases of the junction left unmatched. The CDR3 spells CASSNRQGRETQYF. In nucleotides, the CDR3 is TGCGCCAGCAGCAACAGACAGGGACGGGAGACCCAGTACTTC.

This clonotype was picked up many times. The gene calls are TRBV4-3 and TRBJ1-2; 8 positions match TRBD1. The germline V gene encodes CDR1 LGHNA and CDR2 YSLEER. Trimming removed 6 bases from V and 8 bases from J; junction bases left unmatched: 8. This CDR3 is built from 13 residues. CDR3 nucleotides: TGCGCCAGCAGTCCCCGGACAGGGCGGGGCTACACCTTC. Protein sequence: CASSPRTGRGYTF.

This clonotype was recorded at least ten times. The chain is built from TRBV5-1 and TRBJ2-2, with D unclear. The germline V and J ends were trimmed by 2 bases and 1 base, with 9 bases remaining between them. The CDR3 contains 15 residues. The germline CDR1 and CDR2 sequences are SGHRS and YFSETQ. Written as DNA, the CDR3 is TGCGCCAGCAGCTTTTCGGCTAAGAACACCGGGGAGCTGTTTTTT. Its translation: CASSFSAKNTGELFF.

This clonotype was recorded many times. This rearrangement joins TRBV6-2 or TRBV6-3 to TRBJ1-5, with unresolved D. The ends were cut back, 2 bases at V and 0 bases at J, with 17 bases in the middle. This CDR3 region has 18 residues. Germline V lookup: CDR1 MNHEY, CDR2 SVGEGT. The CDR3 is CASSYGSKVAYSNQPQHF. In DNA form, the CDR3 reads TGTGCCAGCAGTTACGGGTCCAAGGTGGCTTATAGCAATCAGCCCCAGCATTTT.

The chain joins TRBV7-2 to TRBJ2-3; D unresolved. The CDR3 loop spans 16 amino acids. CDR1 is SGHTA and CDR2 is FQGNSA in the germline V gene. Trimming stripped 4 bases from V and 0 bases from J, with 14 bases between. The CDR3, as DNA: TGTGCCAGCAGCTCCCCGTACACCCCAAGCACAGATACGCAGTATTTT. Translation gives CASSSPYTPSTDTQYF.

V gene TRBV10-3 combines with J gene TRBJ2-2, with a tentative D call TRBD2 (5 bases). Germline V CDR1 and CDR2: ENHRY, SYGVKD. Trimming left V 0 bases short and J 0 bases short, with 11 bases between. The CDR3 has 17 amino acids. CDR3 sequence: CAISESYGVANTGELFF. DNA for the CDR3: TGTGCCATCAGTGAGTCGTACGGGGTAGCGAACACCGGGGAGCTGTTTTTT.

This clonotype was seen once. This likely comes from a read error, as the CDR3 has no conserved phenylalanine or tryptophan at its end. This sequence joins TRBV11-2 and TRBJ1-4; 9 bases fit TRBD1. Germline V gives CDR1 SGHAT, CDR2 FQNNGV. The V segment lost 5 bases and the J segment 7 bases; nucleotides outside the gene matches: 5. The CDR3 contains 14 residues. The CDR3 nucleotides read TGTGCCAGCAGCATCGGGACAGGGAGTGAAAAACTGTTTTTG. This encodes CASSIGTGSEKLFL.

This clonotype was observed at least ten times. The V and J genes are TRBV2 and TRBJ1-3, with D perhaps matching TRBD1 (5 bases). V lost 6 bases to trimming and J lost 2 bases, with 14 bases between them. There are 15 residues in the CDR3. Germline loops: CDR1 SNHLY, CDR2 FYNNEI. The CDR3 coding sequence is TGTGCCAGCAGCGCCCAGGGAGGGGCTGGAAACACCATATATTTT. Its protein product is CASSAQGGAGNTIYF.

This clonotype appeared many times. The chain recombines TRBV5-1 with TRBJ1-3; D perhaps matches TRBD1 (5 bases). V lost 2 bases and J lost 0, with 18 bases in between. This CDR3 contains 18 residues. Germline V gives CDR1 SGHRS, CDR2 YFSETQ. CDR3 DNA: TGCGCCAGCAGCTTCCAAACCCTACAGGAACTCTCTGGAAACACCATATATTTT. Translation: CASSFQTLQELSGNTIYF. The full variable domain, completed using reference TRBV5-1 and TRBJ1-3, is KAGVTQTPRYLIKTRGQQVTLSCSPISGHRSVSWYQQTPGQGLQFLFEYFSETQRNKGNFPGRFSGRQFSNSRSEMNVSTLELGDSALYLCASSFQTLQELSGNTIYFGEGSWLTVV.

This clonotype has a count of ten or more. The V and J genes are TRBV6-1 and TRBJ1-6; D uncertain. From germline, CDR1 is MNHNS and CDR2 SASEGT. Trimming pared 1 base from V and 10 bases from J, leaving 11 bases between. This CDR3 contains 14 residues. The CDR3 sequence: CASSEVLRESPLHF. DNA of the CDR3: TGTGCCAGCAGTGAAGTTCTCCGGGAATCACCCCTCCACTTT.